Below are 11 T cell receptor beta chains sequenced from a single sample in a study of blood T cell repertoires in COVID-19. Here immunoSEQ multiplex PCR was the method, and the copy in TCRdb shows in-frame clones only, minus some. Here the sample spans some 160,000 clones, roughly 91% being singletons. The sequencing input was peripheral blood. These receptors all come from a man younger than 35 with COVID-19, enrolled during active disease.

The chain links TRBV19 to TRBJ2-7; 13 positions agree with TRBD2. The CDR3 is 15 residues long. CDR1 is LNHDA, CDR2 SQIVND, per germline (reference sequence). V lost 4 bases to trimming and J lost 6 bases; unmatched junction nucleotides: 6. The CDR3 loop is CASSTTSGGISEQYF. CDR3 sequence (DNA): TGTGCCAGTAGTACGACTAGCGGGGGGATCAGCGAGCAGTACTTC.

The chain couples TRBV24-1 to TRBJ2-5; D remains unclear. Germline V gives CDR1 KGHDR, CDR2 SFDVKD. The length of the CDR3 is 12 residues. The ends were cut back, 4 bases at V and 9 bases at J, with 11 bases in the middle. The CDR3 region is CATSERTTPQYF. CDR3 bases: TGTGCCACCAGTGAACGTACAACACCCCAGTACTTC.

V gene TRBV7-2 combines with J gene TRBJ2-3, with 10 bases aligning to TRBD2. CDR1 is SGHTA, CDR2 FQGNSA, per germline. This CDR3 has 15 residues. The J segment lost 5 bases and the V segment lost 5 bases, leaving 7 bases of the junction unmatched. CDR3 in DNA: TGTGCCAGCAGCCCCTCCGGGACTAGCGAAGATACGCAGTATTTT. It is translated as CASSPSGTSEDTQYF.

This rearrangement joins TRBV27 to TRBJ1-2; D perhaps matches TRBD1 (5 bases). V lost 5 bases, J lost 6 bases, and 19 bases lay in between. The CDR3 covers 15 residues. Germline CDR1 is MNHEY and CDR2 is SMNVEV (reference sequence). The CDR3, as DNA: TGTGCCAGCAGTCCTCGGGGGGGTCGGGCGAATGGCTACACCTTC. It codes for CASSPRGGRANGYTF.

This clone was recorded once. V usage is TRBV28 and J usage is TRBJ2-7, with 12 nucleotides matching TRBD1. Per the germline V gene, CDR1 is MDHEN and CDR2 is SYDVKM. V lost 6 bases, J lost 0 bases, and 15 bases stayed unmatched. The CDR3 sequence is 19 residues long. The CDR3 is CASRGPLGTGGKSSYEQYF. DNA of the CDR3: TGTGCCAGCAGGGGACCTTTAGGGACAGGGGGCAAAAGCTCCTACGAGCAGTACTTC.

This clone was counted once. The V and J genes are TRBV28 and TRBJ2-5; 7 nucleotides agree with TRBD2. This CDR3 has 16 residues. The trim removed 6 bases at V and 2 bases at J, leaving 12 bases unmatched. The germline V gene encodes CDR1 MDHEN and CDR2 SYDVKM. The DNA of the CDR3 is TGTGCCAGCAGCCCTCACCCAAGCGGGACTCAAGAGACCCAGTACTTC. It encodes CASSPHPSGTQETQYF.

The gene calls are TRBV29-1 and TRBJ2-3, with 8 bases that match TRBD2. Germline V lookup: CDR1 SQVTM, CDR2 ANQGSEA. V was pared by 8 bases and J by 5 bases, with 9 bases of the junction left unmatched. CDR3 length: 13 residues. CDR3 coding DNA: TGCAGCTTAATGAGCGGGAGAGGAGATACGCAGTATTTT. Translated: CSLMSGRGDTQYF.

The CDR3 reads CASSRTGNTGELFF. DNA for the CDR3: TGTGCCAGCAGCCGGACAGGGAACACCGGGGAGCTGTTTTTT. The chain employs TRBV27 and TRBJ2-2; 7 bases are a match to TRBD1. CDR1 and CDR2 (germline): MNHEY, SMNVEV (reference sequence). After removal of 6 bases from V and 1 base from J, the junction contained 2 bases not matched to a gene. CDR3 length: 14 amino acids.

This rearrangement joins TRBV25-1 to TRBJ1-1; 7 bases line up with TRBD1. Germline values: CDR1 MGHDK, CDR2 SYGVNS. The CDR3 length is 13 residues. The J segment lost 5 bases and the V segment lost 6 bases, leaving 6 bases of the junction unmatched. The CDR3 coding sequence is TGTGCCAGCAGAGACAGGGTAGGGACTGAAGCTTTCTTT. Its protein product is CASRDRVGTEAFF.

V gene TRBV6-5 combines with J gene TRBJ1-1; the D is unclear. Between the trimmed V and J ends, which lost 8 bases and 5 bases, there was a span of 18 bases. CDR1 and CDR2 (germline): MNHEY, SVGAGI. The CDR3 extends over 14 amino acids. CDR3 DNA sequence: TGTGCCAGCGGGAGGTTTGGTAGTCGGACTGAAGCTTTCTTT. It codes for CASGRFGSRTEAFF.

The chain couples TRBV7-9 to TRBJ1-1; perhaps TRBD1 as D (6 bases). The CDR3 has 16 residues. In germline, CDR1 is SEHNR, CDR2 FQNEAQ (reference sequence). V shed 5 bases and J shed 5 bases, with 21 bases lying between them. DNA for the CDR3: TGTGCCAGCAGCCTCCCGGGGGGGGGCGCCGAGACTGAAGCTTTCTTT. Translated, it gives CASSLPGGGAETEAFF.